This is a list of T cell receptor beta chains from one sample in a study of shared clonotypes between healthy human individuals. Sequencing was performed with immunoSEQ multiplex PCR; in TCRdb, only in-frame clones are kept and a portion is missing. Of around 650,000 clones in the sample, around 96% were seen once. Material: naive CD8+ T cells sorted from blood. The source is a woman aged 25 to 39 in good health. Both conserved end residues are part of each CDR3. The order of the fields is V gene, D gene, J gene, clone size, CDR3 protein, CDR3 DNA. D genes are given only for firm matches. The listing skips clone size in some rows; elsewhere it reads once, few, many or a size class.

TRBV29-1	-	TRBJ2-1	-	CSGYGLSSYNEQFF	TGCAGCGGTTACGGACTGAGCTCCTACAATGAGCAGTTCTTC
TRBV9	TRBD2	TRBJ2-1	once	CASSVLGGTAQFF	TGTGCCAGCAGCGTTCTCGGGGGGACTGCGCAGTTCTTC
TRBV6-5	-	TRBJ2-3	-	CASTYGVGGRTQYF	TGTGCCAGCACCTACGGGGTGGGGGGCCGAACGCAGTATTTT
TRBV7-9	-	TRBJ2-1	-	CASSLTSGQFF	TGTGCCAGCAGCTTAACCTCGGGGCAGTTCTTC
TRBV2	-	TRBJ1-4	-	CASSPDRTGNEKLFF	TGTGCCAGCAGTCCCGACCGAACGGGTAATGAAAAACTGTTTTTT
TRBV29-1	TRBD2	TRBJ2-1	once	CSVDGLAVYNEQFF	TGCAGCGTTGACGGGCTAGCGGTCTACAATGAGCAGTTCTTC
TRBV28	TRBD2	TRBJ2-7	-	CASSMTSGTTEQYF	TGTGCCAGCAGCATGACTAGCGGGACAACTGAGCAGTACTTC
TRBV28	-	TRBJ2-7	-	CASSLGGSYYEQYF	TGTGCCAGCAGTTTAGGAGGGAGTTACTACGAGCAGTACTTC
TRBV29-1	TRBD1	TRBJ1-2	-	CSVETGTDLYSYTF	TGCAGCGTTGAAACCGGGACAGATCTCTATAGCTACACCTTC
TRBV28	-	TRBJ2-3	-	CASSLGPQEGEDTQYF	TGTGCCAGCAGTTTAGGCCCCCAGGAGGGAGAAGATACGCAGTATTTT
TRBV5-6	-	TRBJ2-1	-	CASSSPLVEQFF	TGTGCCAGCAGCTCCCCCTTGGTGGAGCAGTTCTTC
TRBV27	TRBD2	TRBJ2-7	-	CASSLLIAGGPSYEQYF	TGTGCCAGCAGTTTATTGATAGCGGGAGGGCCTTCCTACGAGCAGTACTTC
TRBV19	-	TRBJ2-3	-	CASSQGGAGAPGDTQYF	TGTGCCAGTAGCCAGGGGGGAGCGGGAGCCCCGGGGGATACGCAGTATTTT
TRBV29-1	TRBD2	TRBJ2-1	-	CSVEGSGSSYNEQFF	TGCAGCGTTGAGGGGAGCGGGAGCTCCTACAATGAGCAGTTCTTC